This TCR beta chain originates from a study of blood T cells in healthy people across ages (dated by TCRdb to 2013 to 2016). Broadly, across the study: In model experiments, roughly one uniquely barcoded TCR beta cDNA molecule per two T cells was captured by template switching. The donors were split into four age groups: young (average around 17 years), middle-aged (39), aged (roughly 65) and long-lived (approximately 89). Age-related changes in TCR beta repertoire diversity were measured in the study by deep sequencing normalized with unique cDNA molecular identifiers. Using the same blood draw, the study looked at two additional independent replicas of 1 million unique cDNA reads for two donors, one aged 18 to 29 and the other aged 80 or older. The paper's findings and limits, for the study overall: Compared with the aged group, the long-lived group had more naive CD4+ T cells, fewer expanded clones and increased TCR diversity, a pattern suggesting age selection. A strong correlation was found between observed TCR beta diversity and the percentage of naive T cells measured by flow cytometry. Bulk unsorted PBMC profiling prevented conclusive comparison of naive and antigen-experienced compartments. Estimates of total diversity from one million sequenced T cells were regarded as lower bounds and underestimates. As age increased, observed TCR beta diversity per million T cells dropped in a roughly linear way, and a significant reduction was already evident by age about 36. The CMV infection status of donors was not known, potentially confounding age-related changes in expanded clonotypes.

On this clonotype itself: This clone's antigen is unknown. No base qualities exist here, and no much larger clone lies one base off it.

The donors were around 39 Caucasian individuals from Russia, aged roughly 6 to 90 years, who were systemically healthy. Each donor gave 9 to 10 milliliters of peripheral blood, collected into EDTA-treated Vacutainer tubes. Ficoll-Paque density-gradient centrifugation was used to isolate PBMCs, with at least 7 million obtained per sample. Total RNA was extracted from PBMCs with Trizol reagent, with at least 5.5 micrograms obtained per sample. Naive CD45RAhigh/CD27high T cell percentages were measured by flow cytometry on a PBMC aliquot from every donor. Preparation of the library involved 5' RACE. These reads were obtained on an Illumina HiSeq 2500. A second about 7 to 12 cycle PCR used a sample-barcoded 5' primer and a J-beta primer mix. Each TCR beta cDNA molecule received a unique molecular identifier from a template-switch 5' adaptor carrying 12 random nucleotides. Each sample yielded at least 2.5 million CDR3-containing paired-end reads. The Mint cDNA synthesis kit, primed by a TRBC-specific oligonucleotide, was used to synthesize first-strand cDNA from all RNA. Following uracil-DNA glycosylase treatment, all cDNA underwent a first 18-cycle PCR with the universal primers M1SS and BC2_uni_R. For the original study's pipeline: Each sample was normalized by randomly selecting 1 million high-quality reads, each carrying a distinct molecular identifier. Instead of being binned into consensus sequences, reads with shared molecular identifiers were discarded. MiTCR, set to a Q25 quality threshold and the strictest error-elimination algorithm, was used for CDR3 identification, clonotype clustering and error correction. A nonparametric unseen species model with Euler transformation was used to estimate lower-bound total TCR beta diversity. TCRdb reprocessed the public reads (quality trimming at Q25 with fastp, clone calling with MiXCR) and kept in-frame beta chains. When rows share a CDR3 protein, they turn into one entry using the most common DNA and genes. V and J calls and clone size were set by TCRdb, not the authors. This sample has about 540,000 distinct CDR3 sequences in its table, and around 24% of those were observed once. The ten largest clones capture approximately 10% of the sample.

The germline V gene encodes CDR1 MNHEY and CDR2 SVGAGI. From the cysteine through the phenylalanine, the CDR3 covers 15 amino acids. The entry retains the CDR3 DNA only, 45 bases that are in frame from base 1. The junction shows trimming of 4 bases on V and 9 bases on J, and the gene matches do not reach 11 bases of it. The same data also contributed to another study, on T cells of mothers and their children. As described in the second report: Nine systemically healthy Caucasian individuals served as donors, namely three mothers together with their six children. cDNA synthesis used all of the extracted RNA, with approximately 1.6 ug of RNA in each 15 ul reaction. In the second PCR, sample barcodes and 2-4 random nucleotides were introduced via the M1S primer. Each mother yielded over 8.5 million TCR beta CDR3 reads and each child 2.5 million to 3 million reads. Thymic selection shapes the output of TCR recombination in a similar way in related and unrelated pairs, and inherited differences have a minor effect. Normalized repertoire overlap was always slightly but never significantly higher in related than unrelated mother-child pairs. No persistent microchimeric T cell clones were found, with a detection sensitivity of 80 to 100 clones per million clonotypes. To look for features that set related mother-child pairs apart from unrelated individuals, the researchers ran deep NGS to compare the TCR beta repertoires of mothers and children. On average, the children were roughly 11 +/- 4 years old, while the mothers were approximately 40 +/- 4 years old. After adapters were ligated using NEBNext reagents, the libraries underwent 100+100 nt paired-end sequencing on an Illumina HiSeq 2000. Mother and child libraries were prepared a month apart and sequenced in separate runs to prevent cross-contamination. Between about 500,000 and 2,100,000 distinct TCR beta clonotypes were identified per donor. Naive TCR beta clonotypes were estimated from low-frequency clonotypes matched to each donor's FACS-determined naive share, without sorting.

Sequences were obtained from blood. This chain joins TRBV6-5 to TRBJ1-5, and 8 junctional nucleotides match TRBD1. The clonotype originates from a boy younger than 18 in good health. The CDR3 in this case is CASSLEGTGSMPQHF. At the DNA level, the sequence is TGTGCCAGCAGTTTGGAGGGGACAGGTAGTATGCCCCAGCATTTT.